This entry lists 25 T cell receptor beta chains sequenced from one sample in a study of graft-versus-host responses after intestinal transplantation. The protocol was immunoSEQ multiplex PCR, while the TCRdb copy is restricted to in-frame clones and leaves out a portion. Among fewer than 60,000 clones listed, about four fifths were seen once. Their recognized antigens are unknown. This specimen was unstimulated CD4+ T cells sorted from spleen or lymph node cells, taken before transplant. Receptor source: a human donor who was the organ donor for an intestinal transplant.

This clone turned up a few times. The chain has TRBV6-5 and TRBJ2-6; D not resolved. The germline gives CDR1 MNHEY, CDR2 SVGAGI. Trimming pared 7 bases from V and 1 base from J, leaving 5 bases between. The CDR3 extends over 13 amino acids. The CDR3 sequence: CASTRSGANVLTF. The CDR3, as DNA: TGTGCCAGCACCCGATCTGGGGCCAACGTCCTGACTTTC.

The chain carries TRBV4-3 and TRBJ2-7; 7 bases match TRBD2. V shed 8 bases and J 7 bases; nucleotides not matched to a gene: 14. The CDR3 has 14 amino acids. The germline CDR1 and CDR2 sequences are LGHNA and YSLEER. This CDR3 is CASWGRGIFQEQYF. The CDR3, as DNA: TGCGCCAGCTGGGGGAGGGGCATATTTCAAGAGCAGTACTTC.

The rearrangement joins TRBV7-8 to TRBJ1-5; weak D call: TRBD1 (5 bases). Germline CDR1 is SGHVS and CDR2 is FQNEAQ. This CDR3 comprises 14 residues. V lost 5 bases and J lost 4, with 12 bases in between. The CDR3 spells CASSPGTLNQPQHF. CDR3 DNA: TGTGCCAGCAGCCCAGGGACTCTTAATCAGCCCCAGCATTTT.

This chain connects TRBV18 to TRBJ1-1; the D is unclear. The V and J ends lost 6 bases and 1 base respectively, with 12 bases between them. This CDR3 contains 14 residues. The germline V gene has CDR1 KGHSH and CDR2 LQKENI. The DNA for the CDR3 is TGTGCCAGCTCCCTGGCACGGGAGAACACTGAAGCTTTCTTT. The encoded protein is CASSLARENTEAFF.

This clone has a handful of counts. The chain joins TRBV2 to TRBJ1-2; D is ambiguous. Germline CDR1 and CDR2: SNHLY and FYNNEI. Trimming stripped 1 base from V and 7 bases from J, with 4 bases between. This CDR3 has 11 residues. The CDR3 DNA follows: TGTGCCAGCAGTGAAGATGTTGGCTACACCTTC. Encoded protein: CASSEDVGYTF.

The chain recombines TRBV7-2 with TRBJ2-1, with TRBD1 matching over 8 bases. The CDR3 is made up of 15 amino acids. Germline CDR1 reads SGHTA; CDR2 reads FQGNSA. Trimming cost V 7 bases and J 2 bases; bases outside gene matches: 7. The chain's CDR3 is CASTLYRGAYNEQFF. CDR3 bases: TGTGCCAGCACCCTCTACAGGGGGGCCTACAATGAGCAGTTCTTC.

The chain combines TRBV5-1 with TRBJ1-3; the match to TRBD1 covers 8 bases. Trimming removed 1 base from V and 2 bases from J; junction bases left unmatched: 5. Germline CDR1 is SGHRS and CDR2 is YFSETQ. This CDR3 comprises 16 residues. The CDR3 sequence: CASSLTTGGAGNTIYF. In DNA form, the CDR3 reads TGCGCCAGCAGCTTGACCACAGGGGGAGCTGGAAACACCATATATTTT.

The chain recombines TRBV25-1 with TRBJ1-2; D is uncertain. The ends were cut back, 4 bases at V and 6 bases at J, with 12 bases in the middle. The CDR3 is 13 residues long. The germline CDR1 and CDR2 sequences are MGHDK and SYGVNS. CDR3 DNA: TGTGCCAGCAGTGCTAGGGAAACGGATGGCTACACCTTC. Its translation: CASSARETDGYTF.

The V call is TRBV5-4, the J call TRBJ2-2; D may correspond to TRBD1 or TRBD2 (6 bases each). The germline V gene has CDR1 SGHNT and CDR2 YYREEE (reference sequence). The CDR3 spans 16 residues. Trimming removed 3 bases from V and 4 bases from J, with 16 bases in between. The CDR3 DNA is TGTGCCAGCAGCTCGTTAGGGGGGACCGGCACCGGGGAGCTGTTTTTT. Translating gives CASSSLGGTGTGELFF. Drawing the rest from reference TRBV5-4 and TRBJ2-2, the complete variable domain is ETGVTQSPTHLIKTRGQQVTLRCSSQSGHNTVSWYQQALGQGPQFIFQYYREEENGRGNFPPRFSGLQFPNYSSELNVNALELDDSALYLCASSSLGGTGTGELFFGEGSRLTVL.

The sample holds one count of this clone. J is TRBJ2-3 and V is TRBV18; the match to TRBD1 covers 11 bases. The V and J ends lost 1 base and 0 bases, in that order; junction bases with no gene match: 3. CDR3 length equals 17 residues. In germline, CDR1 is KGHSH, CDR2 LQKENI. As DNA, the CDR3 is TGTGCCAGCTCACCACGCGGGACAGGGGGGAGCACAGATACGCAGTATTTT. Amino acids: CASSPRGTGGSTDTQYF.

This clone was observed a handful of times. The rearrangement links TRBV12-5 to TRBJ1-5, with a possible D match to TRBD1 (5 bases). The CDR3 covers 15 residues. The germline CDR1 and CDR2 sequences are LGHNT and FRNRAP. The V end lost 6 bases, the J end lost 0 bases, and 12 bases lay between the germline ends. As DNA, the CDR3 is TGTGCTAGTGGAAGCGGGACGTATAGCAATCAGCCCCAGCATTTT. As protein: CASGSGTYSNQPQHF.

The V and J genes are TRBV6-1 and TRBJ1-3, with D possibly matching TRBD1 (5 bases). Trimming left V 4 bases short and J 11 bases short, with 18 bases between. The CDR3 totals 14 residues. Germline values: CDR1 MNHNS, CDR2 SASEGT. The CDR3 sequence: CASSGFGLGTSIYF. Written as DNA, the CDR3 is TGTGCCAGCAGTGGTTTCGGCCTAGGGACCTCCATATATTTT.

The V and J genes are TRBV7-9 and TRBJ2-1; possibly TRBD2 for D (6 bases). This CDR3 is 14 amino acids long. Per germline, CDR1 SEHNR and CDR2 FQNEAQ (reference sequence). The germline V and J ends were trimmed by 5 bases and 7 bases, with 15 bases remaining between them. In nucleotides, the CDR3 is TGTGCCAGCAGCCAACCCGGGGCGGGGAATGAGCAGTTCTTC. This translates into CASSQPGAGNEQFF.

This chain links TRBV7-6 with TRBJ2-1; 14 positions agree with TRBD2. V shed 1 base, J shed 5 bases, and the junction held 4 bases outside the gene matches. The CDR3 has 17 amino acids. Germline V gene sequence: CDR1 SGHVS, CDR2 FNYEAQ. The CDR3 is CASSLGTSGGPNNEQFF. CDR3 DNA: TGTGCCAGCAGCTTAGGGACTAGCGGGGGGCCGAACAATGAGCAGTTCTTC.

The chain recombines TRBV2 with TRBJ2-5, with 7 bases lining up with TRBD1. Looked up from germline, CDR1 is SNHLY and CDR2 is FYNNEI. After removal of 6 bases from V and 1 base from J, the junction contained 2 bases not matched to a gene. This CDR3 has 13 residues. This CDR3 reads CASSGTVQETQYF. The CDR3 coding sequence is TGTGCCAGCAGCGGGACAGTCCAAGAGACCCAGTACTTC.

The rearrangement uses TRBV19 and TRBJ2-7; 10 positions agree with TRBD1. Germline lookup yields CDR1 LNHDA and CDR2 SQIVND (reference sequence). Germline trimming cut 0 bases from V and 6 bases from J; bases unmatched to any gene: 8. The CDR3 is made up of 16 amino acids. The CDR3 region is CASSIDLGTGVAEQYF. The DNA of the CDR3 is TGTGCCAGTAGTATAGATCTGGGGACAGGGGTTGCCGAGCAGTACTTC.

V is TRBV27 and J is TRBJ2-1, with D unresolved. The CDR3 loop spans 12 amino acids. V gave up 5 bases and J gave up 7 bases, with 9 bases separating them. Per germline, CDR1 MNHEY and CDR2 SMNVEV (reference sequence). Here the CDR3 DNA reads TGTGCCAGCAGTCCCCAATGGAATGAGCAGTTCTTC. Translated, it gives CASSPQWNEQFF.

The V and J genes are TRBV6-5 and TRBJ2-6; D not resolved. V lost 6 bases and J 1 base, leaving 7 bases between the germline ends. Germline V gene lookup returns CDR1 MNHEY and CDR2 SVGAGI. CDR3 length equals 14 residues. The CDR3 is CASRVGSGANVLTF. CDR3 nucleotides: TGTGCCAGCAGGGTGGGGTCTGGGGCCAACGTCCTGACTTTC.

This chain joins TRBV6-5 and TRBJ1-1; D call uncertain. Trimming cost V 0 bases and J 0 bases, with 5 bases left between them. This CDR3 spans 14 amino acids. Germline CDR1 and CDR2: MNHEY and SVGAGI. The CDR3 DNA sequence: TGTGCCAGCAGTTACTCAACATTGAACACTGAAGCTTTCTTT. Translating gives CASSYSTLNTEAFF.

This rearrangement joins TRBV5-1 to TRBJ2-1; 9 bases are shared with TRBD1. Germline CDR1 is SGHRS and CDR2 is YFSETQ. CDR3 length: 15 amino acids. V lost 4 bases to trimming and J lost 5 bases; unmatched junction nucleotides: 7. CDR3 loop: CASSAGTGWDNEQFF. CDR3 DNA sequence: TGCGCCAGCAGCGCGGGGACAGGGTGGGACAATGAGCAGTTCTTC.

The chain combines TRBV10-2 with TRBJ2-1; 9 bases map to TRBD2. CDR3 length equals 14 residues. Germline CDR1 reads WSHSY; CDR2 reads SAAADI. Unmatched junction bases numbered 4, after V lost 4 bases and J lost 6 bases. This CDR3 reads CASSGTSDRNEQFF. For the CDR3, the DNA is TGCGCCAGCAGTGGGACTAGCGACCGCAATGAGCAGTTCTTC.

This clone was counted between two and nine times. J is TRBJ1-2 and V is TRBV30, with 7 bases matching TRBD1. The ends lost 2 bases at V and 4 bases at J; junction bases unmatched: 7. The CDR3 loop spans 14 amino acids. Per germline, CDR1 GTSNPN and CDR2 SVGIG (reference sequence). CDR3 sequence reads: CAWSRSDRVYGYTF. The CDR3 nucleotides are TGTGCCTGGAGTCGGTCCGACAGGGTCTATGGCTACACCTTC.

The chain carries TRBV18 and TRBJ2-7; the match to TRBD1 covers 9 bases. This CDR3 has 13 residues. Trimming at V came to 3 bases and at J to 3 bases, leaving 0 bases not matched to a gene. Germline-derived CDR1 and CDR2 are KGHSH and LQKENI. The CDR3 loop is CASSPTGGYEQYF. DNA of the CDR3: TGTGCCAGCTCACCGACAGGGGGCTACGAGCAGTACTTC.

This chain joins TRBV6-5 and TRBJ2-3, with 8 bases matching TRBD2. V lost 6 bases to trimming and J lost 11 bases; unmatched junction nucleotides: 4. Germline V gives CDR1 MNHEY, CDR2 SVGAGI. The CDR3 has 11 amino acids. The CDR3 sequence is CASRGLGRQYF. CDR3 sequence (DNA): TGTGCCAGCAGGGGACTAGGGCGGCAGTATTTT.

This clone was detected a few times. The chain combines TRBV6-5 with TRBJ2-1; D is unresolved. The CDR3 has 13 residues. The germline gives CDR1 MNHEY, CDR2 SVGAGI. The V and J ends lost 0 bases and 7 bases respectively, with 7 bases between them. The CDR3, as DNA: TGTGCCAGCAGTTACTCGGGATGGAATGAGCAGTTCTTC. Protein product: CASSYSGWNEQFF.